This T cell receptor beta chain was sequenced during a study of blood T cell repertoires in COVID-19. Looking at the study overall: Donors in the United States, Italy and Spain gave samples during acute or convalescent COVID-19. T cells, B-cell-depleted T cells, or PBMCs supplied cDNA or gDNA.

This clone was detected only once. The CDR3 consists of 17 residues. Germline CDR1 KGHSH, CDR2 LQKENI. V was clipped by 1 base and J by 7 bases; unmatched bases: 8. Data came from immunoSEQ multiplex PCR; TCRdb stores just in-frame clones and leaves some out. Of some 160,000 clones in the sample, around 81% are singletons; the top ten hold 13%. The genes are TRBV18 and TRBJ2-2; the match to TRBD2 covers 11 bases. This clonotype was obtained from a man aged 70-80 years who had recovered from COVID-19. Source material: peripheral blood. The CDR3 is CASSPQKLTSGIGELFF. CDR3 DNA: TGTGCCAGCTCACCACAAAAGTTGACTAGCGGGATCGGGGAGCTGTTTTTT.